Listed below are T cell receptor beta chains from one sample, sequenced in a study of OX40 agonist ivuxolimab in advanced cancers. Clones were read by immunoSEQ multiplex PCR, and TCRdb kept only the in-frame ones, dropping some. Of about 69,000 clones in the sample, more than 85% were seen once. The starting material was CD4+ or CD8+ T cells sorted from blood, obtained in a trial of the OX40 agonist ivuxolimab. The receptors were sampled from an adult with an advanced solid tumor such as melanoma, head and neck, liver or kidney cancer. The CDR3 runs from the conserved cysteine through the conserved F or W. The D gene is left open where the match is weak. The listing skips clone size in some rows; elsewhere it reads once, few, many or a size class.

.,TRBJ1-2,.,TRBV28,CASSLGAFYGYTF,TGTGCCAGCAGTTTGGGGGCATTTTATGGCTACACCTTC
.,TRBJ1-1,.,TRBV19,CASSSPPRRDNTEAFF,TGTGCCAGTAGTTCCCCCCCACGCAGGGATAACACTGAAGCTTTCTTT
TRBD2,TRBJ2-3,once,TRBV28,CASSAQGRGTDTQYF,TGTGCCAGCAGTGCCCAAGGGAGGGGCACAGATACGCAGTATTTT
TRBD1,TRBJ1-5,few,TRBV7-9,CASSFGQGNQPQHF,TGTGCCAGCAGCTTCGGACAGGGGAATCAGCCCCAGCATTTT
.,TRBJ2-5,.,TRBV10-1,CASSSSGLTETQYF,TGCGCCAGCAGTTCCAGCGGGCTTACGGAGACCCAGTACTTC
TRBD2,TRBJ2-1,.,TRBV5-1,CASSSTSGSYNEQFF,TGCGCCAGCAGCTCGACTAGCGGGAGCTACAATGAGCAGTTCTTC
.,TRBJ2-3,.,TRBV19,CASSGDFTDTQYF,TGTGCCAGTAGTGGCGACTTCACAGATACGCAGTATTTT
TRBD1,TRBJ2-2,.,TRBV10-2,CASRGQGAGELFF,TGCGCCAGCAGGGGACAGGGGGCCGGGGAGCTGTTTTTT
.,TRBJ2-5,few,TRBV11-3,CASSLGPLTGTGQETQYF,TGTGCCAGCAGCTTAGGTCCCCTGACAGGGACTGGACAAGAGACCCAGTACTTC
.,TRBJ1-1,.,TRBV11-1,CASSLARSGSRAFF,TGTGCCAGCAGCTTAGCACGGTCGGGGTCGAGGGCTTTCTTT
TRBD1,TRBJ1-6,.,TRBV2,CASSEGGTVNSPLHF,TGTGCCAGCAGTGAAGGGGGGACAGTTAATTCACCCCTCCACTTT
.,TRBJ1-5,.,TRBV7-9,CASSPGTPHQPQHF,TGTGCCAGCAGCCCCGGGACACCACATCAGCCCCAGCATTTT
TRBD2,TRBJ2-1,.,TRBV5-6,CASSLVAGGSYNEQFF,TGTGCCAGCAGCTTGGTTGCGGGAGGTTCCTACAATGAGCAGTTCTTC
TRBD2,TRBJ2-5,once,TRBV25-1,CASSALAGQETQYF,TGTGCCAGCAGTGCACTAGCGGGACAAGAGACCCAGTACTTC
TRBD1,TRBJ2-5,.,TRBV7-7,CASSSARGPGETQYF,TGTGCTAGCAGTTCGGCAAGGGGGCCGGGAGAGACCCAGTACTTC